Listed below are T cell receptor beta chains from one sample, sequenced in a study of T cells in Graves' hyperthyroidism and ophthalmopathy. One entry per CDR3 protein, called by TCRdb with MiXCR from the multiplex PCR reads. The repertoire holds a few hundred thousand distinct CDR3 sequences, with 15% to 18% as singletons. Sequencing was performed on blood. The receptors stem from a woman aged 30 to 39 with Graves' hyperthyroidism. The CDR3 runs from the conserved cysteine through the conserved F or W. A D gene is named only where the DNA matches it firmly. Clone size, where shown, is once, few, many, or a class for clones that have expanded.

v_gene,j_gene,d_gene,abundance,CDR3aa,CDR3nt
TRBV20-1,TRBJ2-1,TRBD2,few,CSAREYAGETHEQFF,TGCAGTGCTAGAGAATACGCGGGAGAAACTCATGAGCAGTTCTTC
TRBV5-1,TRBJ1-1,NA,many,CASSLHTGLNTEAFF,TGCGCCAGCAGCTTGCACACAGGGCTGAACACTGAAGCTTTCTTT
TRBV6-2/TRBV6-3,TRBJ2-1,TRBD2,NA,CASSYLSDGLAGGYNEQFF,TGTGCCAGCAGTTATTTGTCGGATGGACTAGCGGGAGGCTACAATGAGCAGTTCTTC
TRBV19,TRBJ2-5,TRBD2,NA,CASSKGLAGIETQYF,TGTGCCAGTAGTAAGGGACTAGCGGGAATCGAGACCCAGTACTTC
TRBV7-9,TRBJ1-1,NA,many,CASSLAIEDRPMNTEAFF,TGTGCCAGCAGCTTAGCTATCGAGGACAGACCAATGAACACTGAAGCTTTCTTT
TRBV29-1,TRBJ2-7,TRBD1,many,CSHRDSSYEQYF,TGCAGCCACCGGGACAGCTCCTACGAGCAGTACTTC
TRBV20-1,TRBJ2-7,TRBD2,many,CSARDTFGGRTYEQYF,TGCAGTGCTAGAGACACTTTTGGCGGGAGGACCTACGAGCAGTACTTC
TRBV30,TRBJ1-5,NA,many,CAWGRSNQPQHF,TGTGCCTGGGGTCGGAGCAATCAGCCCCAGCATTTT
TRBV10-3,TRBJ2-1,NA,many,CAISGEQESSYNEQFF,TGTGCCATCAGTGGTGAGCAAGAGAGCTCCTACAATGAGCAGTTCTTC
TRBV7-9,TRBJ2-3,NA,NA,CASSRAGTTDTQYF,TGTGCCAGCAGCAGGGCGGGGACCACAGATACGCAGTATTTT
TRBV6-2/TRBV6-3,TRBJ2-3,NA,many,CASSYTRRGTDTQYF,TGTGCCAGCAGTTACACCCGGAGAGGCACAGATACGCAGTATTTT
TRBV9,TRBJ2-7,TRBD2,NA,CASSPHRGASGSSEQYF,TGTGCCAGCAGCCCTCACAGGGGGGCTAGCGGGAGCAGCGAGCAGTACTTC
TRBV27,TRBJ2-1,TRBD2,many,CASSLWVAGVGYNEQFF,TGTGCCAGCAGTTTATGGGTAGCGGGAGTGGGGTACAATGAGCAGTTCTTC
TRBV10-3,TRBJ1-2,NA,few,CAISTSGFYGYTF,TGTGCCATCAGCACTTCGGGGTTCTATGGCTACACCTTC
TRBV29-1,TRBJ2-7,NA,NA,CSVRDVYEQYF,TGCAGCGTTAGGGACGTATACGAGCAGTACTTC
TRBV5-1,TRBJ2-7,NA,many,CASSLAGREQYF,TGCGCCAGCAGCTTGGCGGGCCGCGAGCAGTACTTC
TRBV7-2,TRBJ2-5,NA,NA,CASSSRERWETQYF,TGTGCCAGCAGCTCGCGAGAAAGGTGGGAGACCCAGTACTTC
TRBV24-1,TRBJ2-1,TRBD1,many,CATSEPGTGNYNEQFF,TGTGCCACCAGTGAGCCCGGGACAGGTAACTACAATGAGCAGTTCTTC
TRBV29-1,TRBJ1-3,TRBD1,few,CSGADRSGNTIYF,TGCAGCGGTGCGGACAGGTCTGGAAACACCATATATTTT
TRBV24-1,TRBJ1-2,TRBD1,many,CATSATGGYGYTF,TGTGCCACCAGTGCCACAGGGGGCTATGGCTACACCTTC
TRBV27,TRBJ1-5,NA,few,CASSQMGLHQPQHF,TGTGCCAGCAGCCAAATGGGTCTGCATCAGCCCCAGCATTTT
TRBV5-1,TRBJ1-1,NA,many,CASTQGVDTEAFF,TGCGCCAGCACCCAGGGTGTAGACACTGAAGCTTTCTTT
TRBV3-1,TRBJ2-5,NA,many,CASSHTGQETQYF,TGTGCCAGCAGCCACACAGGACAAGAGACCCAGTACTTC
TRBV5-1,TRBJ2-2,TRBD1,NA,CASSLPGGVVGELFF,TGCGCCAGCAGCTTGCCAGGGGGCGTTGTCGGGGAGCTGTTTTTT
TRBV3-1,TRBJ2-5,NA,many,CASSKVETQYF,TGTGCCAGCAGCAAGGTGGAGACCCAGTACTTC
TRBV2,TRBJ1-1,TRBD1,NA,CASSRRDSPNTEASF,TGCGCCAGCAGCCGTAGGGACAGCCCCAACACTGAAGCTTCCTTT
TRBV3-1,TRBJ2-1,NA,many,CASSQDRGIYNEQFF,TGTGCCAGCAGCCAAGATAGGGGGATCTACAATGAGCAGTTCTTC
TRBV12-3/TRBV12-4,TRBJ2-1,TRBD2,many,CASSLKTSGGNEQFF,TGTGCCAGCAGTTTAAAGACTAGCGGGGGGAATGAGCAGTTCTTC
TRBV5-1,TRBJ1-3,TRBD1,once,CAGSPSGGSGNTIYF,TGTGCCGGCAGCCCATCAGGGGGCTCTGGAAACACCATATATTTT
TRBV15,TRBJ1-1,TRBD1,NA,CATSRFRDQGVEAFF,TGTGCCACCAGCAGATTCCGGGACCAGGGGGTGGAAGCTTTCTTT
TRBV30,TRBJ2-3,NA,many,CASTITSTDTQYF,TGTGCCTCCACCATCACTAGCACAGATACGCAGTATTTT
TRBV6-1,TRBJ1-1,TRBD1,NA,CASSPSGTGGANLNTEAFF,TGTGCCAGCAGTCCATCCGGGACAGGGGGCGCAAACTTGAACACTGAAGCTTTCTTT
TRBV3-1,TRBJ2-7,TRBD1,few,CASSHWTGGLAYEQYF,TGTGCCAGCAGCCACTGGACAGGGGGACTCGCCTACGAGCAGTACTTC
TRBV19,TRBJ1-2,NA,once,CASSIQFRGVDYGYTF,TGTGCCAGTAGTATTCAATTTCGGGGTGTCGACTATGGCTACACCTTC
TRBV28,TRBJ1-2,TRBD1,many,CASSLSEIQGTYGYTF,TGTGCCAGCAGTTTGAGTGAAATACAGGGGACCTATGGCTACACCTTC
TRBV18,TRBJ2-1,TRBD2,few,CASSPASGAQNYNEQFF,TGTGCCAGCTCACCGGCTAGCGGGGCTCAAAATTACAATGAGCAGTTCTTC
TRBV5-1,TRBJ2-1,NA,many,CASSLGLGRSYNEQFF,TGCGCCAGCAGCTTGGGACTAGGGAGGTCCTACAATGAGCAGTTCTTC
TRBV5-6,TRBJ2-2,TRBD2,NA,CASSLVGGRWTGELFF,TGTGCCAGCAGCTTGGTCGGCGGGAGGTGGACCGGGGAGCTGTTTTTT
TRBV14,TRBJ2-2,NA,few,CASSQNQGGLFF,TGTGCCAGCAGCCAAAATCAAGGTGGGCTGTTTTTT
TRBV10-3,TRBJ2-2,TRBD1,few,CAITPDREDTGELFF,TGTGCCATCACCCCGGACAGGGAAGACACCGGGGAGCTGTTTTTT
TRBV10-3,TRBJ2-2,TRBD2,few,CAIRGLAGGPNTGELFF,TGTGCCATCAGAGGACTAGCGGGAGGGCCGAACACCGGGGAGCTGTTTTTT
TRBV11-3,TRBJ2-3,NA,many,CASSLEGARADTQYF,TGTGCCAGCAGCTTAGAAGGAGCTCGAGCAGATACGCAGTATTTT
TRBV6-2/TRBV6-3,TRBJ2-5,NA,NA,CASSPGNRGGYF,TGTGCCAGCAGTCCCGGTAATAGGGGGGGGTACTTC
TRBV28,TRBJ2-7,TRBD2,many,CASSSGARLAAPSYEQYF,TGTGCCAGCAGTTCTGGGGCTCGGCTAGCGGCACCCTCCTACGAGCAGTACTTC
TRBV12-3/TRBV12-4,TRBJ2-3,TRBD2,NA,CASTGLAGGVDTQYF,TGTGCCAGCACTGGACTAGCGGGAGGGGTAGATACGCAGTATTTT
TRBV5-5,TRBJ2-2,NA,many,CASSFLMDPMNTGELFF,TGTGCCAGCAGCTTCCTTATGGATCCCATGAACACCGGGGAGCTGTTTTTT
TRBV19,TRBJ2-1,TRBD2,NA,CASSMVASGLGYNEQFF,TGTGCCAGTAGTATGGTGGCTAGCGGGTTAGGGTACAATGAGCAGTTCTTC
TRBV12-3/TRBV12-4,TRBJ2-1,TRBD2,many,CASSNNLLAVYNNEQFF,TGTGCCAGCAGTAACAACCTACTAGCGGTCTATAACAATGAGCAGTTCTTC
TRBV12-3/TRBV12-4,TRBJ2-7,NA,many,CASSLRRGRAEQYF,TGTGCCAGCAGTTTACGGAGGGGGCGAGCCGAGCAGTACTTC
TRBV27,TRBJ1-5,TRBD1,many,CASSPGQGTQPQHF,TGTGCCAGCAGTCCGGGACAGGGAACTCAGCCCCAGCATTTT
TRBV11-2,TRBJ1-3,NA,many,CASSSFSGPRSGNTIYF,TGTGCCAGCAGCTCATTCTCCGGCCCCCGCTCTGGAAACACCATATATTTT
TRBV19,TRBJ1-2,NA,many,CASSGDTYGYTF,TGTGCCAGTAGTGGGGACACCTATGGCTACACCTTC
TRBV7-3,TRBJ2-3,TRBD2,few,CASSPIAGSGTDTQYF,TGTGCCAGCAGCCCTATAGCGGGATCGGGCACAGATACGCAGTATTTT